Each of the 15 T cell receptor beta chains below was sequenced from the same sample in a study of graft-versus-host responses after intestinal transplantation. Profiling relied on immunoSEQ multiplex PCR, and the TCRdb table lists in-frame clones only, not all of them. The sample contains about 20,000 clones, roughly 72% of which appear only once. Graft tissue processing released intraepithelial and lamina propria lymphocytes. Material: ileum tissue, obtained approximately 3 weeks after intestinal transplant. These receptor sequences come from a human patient who received an intestinal transplant, so some T cells may come from the graft donor.

This rearrangement joins TRBV4-1 to TRBJ1-2, with TRBD1 as a possible D gene (5 bases). Germline CDR1 is MGHRA and CDR2 is YSYEKL. The V end was cut by 3 bases, the J end by 4 bases, with 12 bases between. This CDR3 is built from 14 residues. The CDR3 region has the DNA TGCGCCAGCAGCCATCTGGGGGGAGGCTATGGCTACACCTTC. Translated, it gives CASSHLGGGYGYTF.

V is TRBV6-5 and J is TRBJ1-6; tentatively, D is TRBD1 (5 bases). Trimming removed 2 bases at V and 8 bases at J, with 13 bases between. CDR1 is MNHEY, CDR2 SVGAGI, per germline. The CDR3 length is 15 residues. DNA for the CDR3: TGTGCCAGCAGTTACGTTCCGGGGGTCTATTCACCCCTCCACTTT. Encoded protein: CASSYVPGVYSPLHF.

This chain links TRBV11-2 with TRBJ2-7; D is perhaps TRBD2 (6 bases). V was cut by 1 base and J by 2 bases, with 12 bases left in between. Germline V gives CDR1 SGHAT, CDR2 FQNNGV. The length of the CDR3 is 15 residues. The CDR3 loop reads CASSLGRGLTYEQYF. The DNA of the CDR3 is TGTGCCAGCAGCTTAGGTCGGGGACTTACCTACGAGCAGTACTTC.

This clone showed up just once. V usage is TRBV4-2 and J usage is TRBJ2-5, with a possible D match to TRBD2 (7 bases). There are 17 residues in the CDR3. Per the germline V gene, CDR1 is LGHNA and CDR2 is YNFKEQ. With 0 bases removed from V and 5 bases from J, the gap between germline ends came to 19 bases. The CDR3: CASSQDWRGGKWETQYF. CDR3 bases: TGTGCCAGCAGCCAAGATTGGAGGGGGGGGAAGTGGGAGACCCAGTACTTC.

The chain joins TRBV6-6 to TRBJ2-7; 7 bases are a match to TRBD2. With V trimmed by 6 bases and J by 3 bases, 5 bases remained unmatched. Germline V CDR1 and CDR2: MNHNY, SVGAGI (reference sequence). The CDR3 is 13 amino acids. The CDR3 protein is CASSRDYNYEQYF. CDR3 nucleotide sequence: TGTGCCAGCAGCCGGGACTACAACTACGAGCAGTACTTC.

This clone was detected only once. This CDR3 reads CASSVGEGADTEAFF. DNA for the CDR3: TGTGCCAGCAGCGTAGGCGAGGGCGCGGACACTGAAGCTTTCTTT. The gene calls are TRBV9 and TRBJ1-1; unclear D gene. This CDR3 contains 15 residues. Germline-derived CDR1 and CDR2 are SGDLS and YYNGEE. Trimming took 0 bases from V and 3 from J, leaving 12 bases between them.

This clone turned up a few times. The chain recombines TRBV4-2 with TRBJ2-4, with D possibly matching TRBD1 (5 bases). Germline V lookup: CDR1 LGHNA, CDR2 YNFKEQ. This CDR3 spans 17 amino acids. V lost 3 bases and J lost 5, with 20 bases in between. The CDR3 DNA reads as TGTGCCAGCAGCCATAGGGGTAGGGGTGTTGACCAAAACATTCAGTACTTC. It specifies CASSHRGRGVDQNIQYF.

This sequence joins TRBV5-1 and TRBJ2-1; perhaps TRBD1 as D (6 bases). The V end was cut by 0 bases, the J end by 0 bases, with 10 bases between. The germline V gene has CDR1 SGHRS and CDR2 YFSETQ. This CDR3 is built from 16 residues. This CDR3 is CASSLVRGSSYNEQFF. The DNA of the CDR3 is TGCGCCAGCAGCTTGGTGAGGGGGAGCTCCTACAATGAGCAGTTCTTC. Filled out from reference TRBV5-1 and TRBJ2-1, the complete variable domain reads KAGVTQTPRYLIKTRGQQVTLSCSPISGHRSVSWYQQTPGQGLQFLFEYFSETQRNKGNFPGRFSGRQFSNSRSEMNVSTLELGDSALYLCASSLVRGSSYNEQFFGPGTRLTVL.

This chain connects TRBV6-1 to TRBJ1-2, with D possibly matching TRBD1 (6 bases). Germline CDR1 reads MNHNS; CDR2 reads SASEGT. Deletions cut 6 bases from V and 5 bases from J, with 16 bases between. The CDR3 sequence is 14 residues long. CDR3 sequence: CASSLGGGAYGYTF. The CDR3 DNA sequence: TGTGCCAGCAGCCTAGGGGGGGGCGCTTATGGCTACACCTTC.

The chain joins TRBV4-1 to TRBJ1-2; the match to TRBD1 covers 7 bases. Germline assignment: CDR1 MGHRA and CDR2 YSYEKL. Unmatched junction bases numbered 13, after V lost 1 base and J lost 8 bases. This CDR3 spans 16 amino acids. CDR3 amino acids: CASSQVVRQGVGGYTF. DNA of the CDR3: TGCGCCAGCAGCCAAGTCGTACGACAGGGCGTTGGGGGCTACACCTTC.

The J gene is TRBJ1-5, the V gene TRBV12-5; D possibly corresponds to TRBD1 (5 bases). The CDR3 spans 15 residues. Germline assignment: CDR1 LGHNT and CDR2 FRNRAP. Trimming removed 0 bases from V and 0 bases from J, with 6 bases in between. CDR3: CASGLVQGSNQPQHF. The CDR3 DNA follows: TGTGCTAGTGGTTTGGTGCAGGGTAGCAATCAGCCCCAGCATTTT.

This rearrangement joins TRBV5-1 to TRBJ1-1; D is perhaps TRBD1 (5 bases). CDR3 length equals 16 residues. Between the trimmed V and J ends, which lost 2 bases and 2 bases, there was a span of 16 bases. CDR1 and CDR2 (germline): SGHRS, YFSETQ. The CDR3 sequence: CASSFEKGVGNTEAFF. For the CDR3, the DNA is TGCGCCAGCAGCTTCGAAAAAGGGGTTGGTAACACTGAAGCTTTCTTT.

The count of this clone is one. The V call is TRBV5-6, the J call TRBJ2-3, with a weak D call TRBD1 (5 bases). Trimming stripped 4 bases from V and 2 bases from J, with 20 bases between. From germline, CDR1 is SGHDT and CDR2 YYEEEE. The CDR3 extends over 17 amino acids. For the CDR3, the DNA is TGTGCCAGCAGCCCCTGGCTGGGGCCCTTCCCCACAGATACGCAGTATTTT. The encoded protein is CASSPWLGPFPTDTQYF. Full variable domain (missing parts from reference TRBV5-6 and TRBJ2-3): DAGVTQSPTHLIKTRGQQVTLRCSPKSGHDTVSWYQQALGQGPQFIFQYYEEEERQRGNFPDRFSGHQFPNYSSELNVNALLLGDSALYLCASSPWLGPFPTDTQYFGPGTRLTVL.

V is TRBV9 and J is TRBJ1-2, with 8 bases matching TRBD1. The V gene's germline CDR1 is SGDLS and CDR2 YYNGEE. V lost 4 bases, J lost 4 bases, and 6 bases stayed unmatched. This CDR3 region has 14 residues. The DNA for the CDR3 is TGTGCCAGCAGCTCAAGACAGGGGCCCTATGGCTACACCTTC. It encodes CASSSRQGPYGYTF.

V usage is TRBV27 and J usage is TRBJ1-2; 11 positions match TRBD1. Unmatched junction bases numbered 7, after V lost 8 bases and J lost 5 bases. The CDR3 totals 14 residues. Germline CDR1 reads MNHEY; CDR2 reads SMNVEV (reference sequence). The DNA of the CDR3 is TGTGCCAGCTCCCTGGGACAGGGGGTATATGGCTACACCTTC. Its translation is CASSLGQGVYGYTF.